These T cell receptor beta chains were read from a single sample in a study of cytomegalovirus exposure and HLA in healthy donors. The table came from immunoSEQ multiplex PCR; TCRdb's copy has only in-frame clones and leaves some out. The data show under 200,000 clones, approximately 78% seen once. The sample consisted of PBMCs. The receptors come from a male donor in good health and CMV-seropositive. CDR3s include the opening cysteine and the closing phenylalanine or tryptophan. Fields, in order: D gene, V gene, J gene, clone size, CDR3 DNA, CDR3 protein. D genes are given only for firm matches. The size of a clone is reported for some rows only, either as once, few or many, or as a class for expanded clones.

d_gene: TRBD1
v_gene: TRBV27
j_gene: TRBJ1-1
abundance: -
CDR3nt: TGTGCCAGCAGTTCGACAGGGTTGAACACTGAAGCTTTCTTT
CDR3aa: CASSSTGLNTEAFF

d_gene: TRBD1
v_gene: TRBV7-9
j_gene: TRBJ2-7
abundance: -
CDR3nt: TGTGCCAGCAGCAGGTCCCCCCAGGGGGCAAGCGAGCAGTACTTC
CDR3aa: CASSRSPQGASEQYF

d_gene: -
v_gene: TRBV4-3
j_gene: TRBJ1-3
abundance: -
CDR3nt: TGCGCCAGCAGCCAAGATTTCGGGATTCCTGGAAACACCATATATTTT
CDR3aa: CASSQDFGIPGNTIYF

d_gene: TRBD1
v_gene: TRBV10-2
j_gene: TRBJ1-3
abundance: -
CDR3nt: TGCGCCTCTCGGGACAGGGGTTACTCTGGAAACACCATATATTTT
CDR3aa: CASRDRGYSGNTIYF

d_gene: -
v_gene: TRBV19
j_gene: TRBJ1-4
abundance: -
CDR3nt: TGTGCCAGTATCTCAGGAGGGGCAGGTGAAAAACTGTTTTTT
CDR3aa: CASISGGAGEKLFF

d_gene: -
v_gene: TRBV23-1
j_gene: TRBJ1-1
abundance: -
CDR3nt: TGCGCCAAGCGTTCAAGACCGGGAGCGGGGAACACTGAAGCTTTCTTT
CDR3aa: CAKRSRPGAGNTEAFF

d_gene: -
v_gene: TRBV11-3
j_gene: TRBJ2-3
abundance: -
CDR3nt: TGTGCCAGCAGCTTAACTAGCACAGATACGCAGTATTTT
CDR3aa: CASSLTSTDTQYF

d_gene: -
v_gene: TRBV9
j_gene: TRBJ1-4
abundance: -
CDR3nt: TGTGCCAGCAGCGCGGGGGGAGAGGATGAAAAACTGTTTTTT
CDR3aa: CASSAGGEDEKLFF

d_gene: -
v_gene: TRBV9
j_gene: TRBJ1-2
abundance: -
CDR3nt: TGTGCCAGCAGCCCGGGGGGGGCGAACTATGGCTACACCTTC
CDR3aa: CASSPGGANYGYTF

d_gene: -
v_gene: TRBV28
j_gene: TRBJ1-5
abundance: -
CDR3nt: TGTGCCAGCAGTTTACACACAGTCAATCAGCCCCAGCATTTT
CDR3aa: CASSLHTVNQPQHF

d_gene: -
v_gene: TRBV11-3
j_gene: TRBJ2-1
abundance: -
CDR3nt: TGTGCCAGCAGCTTAGAAAGCGACAATGAGCAGTTCTTC
CDR3aa: CASSLESDNEQFF

d_gene: -
v_gene: TRBV6-5
j_gene: TRBJ2-7
abundance: -
CDR3nt: TGTGCCAGCAGTTACTCGGAGGGGGGGGCATCCTACGAGCAGTACTTC
CDR3aa: CASSYSEGGASYEQYF

d_gene: -
v_gene: TRBV7-2
j_gene: TRBJ2-5
abundance: -
CDR3nt: TGTGCCAGCAGCTTAGGGTGGGGGCAGGAGACCCAGTACTTC
CDR3aa: CASSLGWGQETQYF

d_gene: TRBD2
v_gene: TRBV9
j_gene: TRBJ2-2
abundance: -
CDR3nt: TGTGCCAGCAGCTCAAGAGAGGGACTAGCGATTTCTACCGGGGAGCTGTTTTTT
CDR3aa: CASSSREGLAISTGELFF

d_gene: -
v_gene: TRBV7-2
j_gene: TRBJ2-7
abundance: -
CDR3nt: TGTGCCAGCAGCCGACCCTCGGGCGAGCAGTACTTC
CDR3aa: CASSRPSGEQYF

d_gene: -
v_gene: TRBV5-4
j_gene: TRBJ2-7
abundance: -
CDR3nt: TGTGCCAGCAGCCTACAGGGTGTCTCCTACGAGCAGTACTTC
CDR3aa: CASSLQGVSYEQYF

d_gene: TRBD2
v_gene: TRBV30
j_gene: TRBJ2-2
abundance: once
CDR3nt: TGTGCCTGGAGTATTAGCGGGGGATCAAGGGCCGGGGAGCTGTTTTTT
CDR3aa: CAWSISGGSRAGELFF

d_gene: -
v_gene: TRBV9
j_gene: TRBJ1-1
abundance: -
CDR3nt: TGTGCCAGCAGCGTAGGGGGGCTCGGAACTGAAGCTTTCTTT
CDR3aa: CASSVGGLGTEAFF

d_gene: -
v_gene: TRBV11-2
j_gene: TRBJ1-2
abundance: -
CDR3nt: TGTGCCAGCAGCTTAAACCCAGGGTTGTACTATGGCTACACCTTC
CDR3aa: CASSLNPGLYYGYTF

d_gene: -
v_gene: TRBV18
j_gene: TRBJ2-7
abundance: -
CDR3nt: TGTGCCAGCTCACCACTTGCAGGGATCAACGAGCAGTACTTC
CDR3aa: CASSPLAGINEQYF

d_gene: TRBD1
v_gene: TRBV28
j_gene: TRBJ2-6
abundance: once
CDR3nt: TGTGCCAGCAGTTTCTACCCGCAGGGGGTCTCTGGGGCCAACGTCCTGACTTTC
CDR3aa: CASSFYPQGVSGANVLTF

d_gene: TRBD1
v_gene: TRBV27
j_gene: TRBJ1-5
abundance: -
CDR3nt: TGTGCCAGCAGTCACCGGGACAGTAATCAGCCCCAGCATTTT
CDR3aa: CASSHRDSNQPQHF

d_gene: -
v_gene: TRBV6-5
j_gene: TRBJ1-1
abundance: -
CDR3nt: TGTGCCAGCAGTCGGGGAGGGATCACTGAAGCTTTCTTT
CDR3aa: CASSRGGITEAFF

d_gene: -
v_gene: TRBV27
j_gene: TRBJ2-5
abundance: few
CDR3nt: TGTGCCAGCAACCCCCAGGGGCGAGCGGAGACCCAGTACTTC
CDR3aa: CASNPQGRAETQYF

d_gene: TRBD2
v_gene: TRBV19
j_gene: TRBJ2-7
abundance: -
CDR3nt: TGTGCCAGTAGTCGGGGGCGGGGGGGCCAAGTCAACGAGCAGTACTTC
CDR3aa: CASSRGRGGQVNEQYF

d_gene: TRBD2
v_gene: TRBV7-9
j_gene: TRBJ2-3
abundance: -
CDR3nt: TGTGCCAGCAGCCCCCCGGGGGGGTCTAGCACAGATACGCAGTATTTT
CDR3aa: CASSPPGGSSTDTQYF

d_gene: TRBD2
v_gene: TRBV6-6
j_gene: TRBJ2-7
abundance: -
CDR3nt: TGTGCCAGCAGTTTAGCGGGAGGCACCTACGAGCAGTACTTC
CDR3aa: CASSLAGGTYEQYF